This T cell receptor beta chain was sequenced during a study of cytomegalovirus exposure and HLA in healthy donors (dated by TCRdb to the late 2010s). Describing the broader study: An earlier analysis of about 560 of the donors reported about 280 Gb of sequence data and 95 million to 120 million unique TCR beta sequences obtained from roughly 180 million T cells. An early release covering roughly 600 HLA-typed donors comprised approximately 290 gigabases of sequencing data and roughly 86 million unique TCR sequences. Among the roughly 400 genotyped donors, roughly 80% belonged to the genetic ancestry cluster associated with self-reported Caucasian donors. The study was designed to test whether signatures of past pathogen exposure could be identified by cataloging public T cell receptors. The study profiled the T cell repertoires of about 640 subjects by immunosequencing and related them to cytomegalovirus serostatus. In addition to the first cohort of several hundred subjects, a separate validation cohort of 130 or so different subjects was used. The study combined high-throughput TCR immunosequencing, statistical association of individual TCRs with disease status, and machine learning to predict cytomegalovirus infection status. To study patterns of TCR occurrence, a later analysis re-analyzed previously published TCR beta repertoires from under 750 donors and added high-resolution HLA genotyping. Rather than drawing on any new phenotypic data, the later analysis identified candidate immune exposures from TCR beta sequences and the way those sequences occurred across donors. An earlier analysis of fewer than 700 of the donors applied high-throughput TCR beta sequencing to assess whether each TCR beta V gene segment acted as functional or pseudogenic. Donor age, sex, ethnicity and CMV serostatus were compiled alongside the repertoire data. In a later genetic analysis, genome-wide SNP genotypes for about three fifths of the roughly 670 donors were used, and that subset was treated as a discovery cohort. Every repertoire in the discovery cohort had been generated on one and the same sequencing platform. HLA typing included class I and class II loci at four-digit resolution. Typing coverage varied by locus: 629-630 donors for A, B, C, DRB1 and DQB1; roughly 500 for DQA1; over 600 for DPA1; approximately 450 for DPB1. Four or five DR-DQ haplotypes were handled as single units for association and clustering because linkage in the cohort was strong. Among some 410 genotyped donors of the cohort, an average of around 220,000 unique TCR beta nucleotide sequences was sequenced per donor, of which about 19% were non-productive.

With regard to this clone: The antigen this receptor binds is unknown. One base away there is no much larger clone; base qualities are not given.

The cohort was made up of 500 to 800 healthy bone marrow donors. Cohort members were all nominally healthy when sampled, although unrecorded immune exposures were likely present. The donor was CMV seropositive and belonged to the group of 250 to 300 seropositive cohort members. Each donor provided a peripheral blood sample, and peripheral blood mononuclear cells were used for TCR beta sequencing. Genomic DNA was extracted from the blood cell samples with the Qiagen DNeasy Blood Extraction Kit. General study outcomes and caveats: Because HLA typing was missing for some donors at each locus, association tests included only the typed subset. An earlier analysis of roughly 570 of the donors showed that most TCR beta V segments appeared in productive rearrangements either about 87% or about 30% of the time, which broadly matched IMGT annotations. Seventeen rarely observed V segments, including chromosome 9 orphons, were excluded from the earlier analysis of several hundred of the donors because counts were too low. In this cohort, only TCR beta chains were sequenced, and detectable features were limited by the absence of alpha or paired-chain data. In a later analysis, several top co-occurrence clusters were reported to appear linked to parvovirus B19, influenza, CMV and Epstein-Barr virus. At a false discovery rate of 0.05, a later analysis linked around 15,000 TCR beta sequences to specific HLA alleles. When HLA alleles, especially DR and DQ, strongly co-occurred, TCR associations were difficult to assign to individual alleles. In a later analysis, TCR association rates were found to vary across HLA loci, with the most associated TCRs seen for DRB1 alleles and the fewest for HLA-C alleles. For the cohort, immune exposure information was limited to CMV serostatus. An association between a missense DCLRE1C variant and V-gene and J-gene trimming of TCR beta chains was found in a later genetic analysis and replicated in an independent cohort. In vitro tests confirmed that a few of the cytomegalovirus-associated TCR beta chains recognize cytomegalovirus antigens. In a later genetic analysis, fewer N-insertions in productive TCRs were reported among donors in an Asian-associated ancestry cluster than the roughly 700-donor mean. A total of about 180 TCR beta chains were listed by the study as associated with cytomegalovirus. The classifier was reported to diagnose cytomegalovirus status with high specificity and sensitivity in both the original cohort and the validation cohort. Presence/absence analyses assumed roughly uniform sequencing depth across donors, an assumption that may not hold. Most TCR sequences were observed very rarely across donors, whereas some public TCRs were present in many individuals. A later analysis found that HLA-associated TCR beta chains were more clonally expanded and had lower generation probabilities than equally common non-associated chains. The sequencing pipeline was judged likely to have produced a cluster of highly shared sequence variants as a technical artifact. The authors suggested that the approach could potentially be generalized to other disease states and immunological phenotypes. A later analysis found that most CMV-associated TCR beta chains appeared HLA-restricted, with HLA associations seemingly driven largely by CMV exposure. The 87-base-pair reads could not distinguish some IMGT-functional V segments, including TRBV6-2 and TRBV6-3, so those segments were excluded. A further reported finding was that TCR beta sequences accurately predicted the HLA-A and HLA-B alleles for most subjects in the first cohort. Linkage disequilibrium might explain the correlated functional status among segregating V segments, but an unknown experimental factor could not be ruled out.

The CDR3 spans 14 residues, from the cysteine through the phenylalanine. Only the CDR3 part of the read is kept: 42 bases, read in frame from the first base. V was cut back by 10 bases and J by 0 bases, leaving a gap of 16 bases between them. As encoded in the germline V gene (reference sequence), CDR1 is MNHEY while CDR2 is SMNVEV. Receptor libraries were prepared by the immunoSEQ multiplex PCR assay. The multiplex PCR relied on a mix of 60 forward primers for TCR Vbeta segments and 13 reverse primers for TCR Jbeta segments. The CDR3 region of rearranged TCR beta genes was amplified from genomic DNA by a multiplex PCR assay. On the Illumina HiSeq System, the amplified TCR beta libraries were sequenced as 87-base-pair reads. The original pipeline was this. A later analysis counted tens of millions of unique TCR beta chains across the 690 or so repertoires, and roughly 11 million of these chains were shared by at least two donors. A nearest-neighbor algorithm error-corrected the raw reads and collapsed the reads into unique sequences, merging closely related sequences to remove PCR and sequencing errors. V, D and J gene segments were assigned by aligning CDR3 sequences to IMGT reference sequences. For a sequence to be retained, a match of at least six nucleotides to both a V gene segment and a J gene segment was required. Rearrangements were classified as productive when the CDR3 lacked stop codons and remained in frame with V and J, and all other rearrangements were classified as non-productive. CDR3 was defined by IMGT convention, running from the second conserved V-encoded cysteine to the conserved J-encoded phenylalanine. In an earlier analysis of just under 600 of the donors, sequences lacking an unambiguous match to a single V gene segment were excluded. An earlier analysis of 587 of the donors classified V segments as functional when productive rearrangements were above 56.7% and as segregating when the standard deviation between donors was above 5%. To diagnose cytomegalovirus status from the catalog of TCR beta chain sequences, a statistical classification framework was built. A later analysis assigned V and J genes by comparing TCR nucleotide sequences with IMGT/GENE-DB human TR gene sequences. In a later analysis, CDR3 sequences and most-parsimonious VDJ recombination scenarios were assigned using the TCRdist pipeline. In a later analysis, each TCR beta chain was defined by its CDR3 amino acid sequence together with its V-gene family, and reads lacking a unique V-gene family were excluded. To address suspected cross-contamination and a sequencing artifact, a later analysis removed under 600 highly shared, low-generation-probability nucleotide sequences. For each public chain, a later analysis derived a clonal expansion index from normalized ranks of inferred template counts within each repertoire. Generation probabilities in a later analysis came from a VDJ recombination model fitted to out-of-frame rearrangements, and those results were checked against IGoR. In a later analysis, hypergeometric tests were used to score TCR-TCR, TCR-HLA and TCR-CMV co-occurrence, with a repertoire-size bias correction applied to TCR pairs. To estimate false discovery rates, a later analysis permuted the HLA or CMV assignments 20 times. In a later analysis, co-occurring TCRs were grouped using DBSCAN, and TCRdist sequence similarity was added for clustering within HLA-allele-positive subsets. Co-occurrence clustering excluded repertoires with fewer than 30,000 or more than 120,000 public chains, plus five with anomalous nucleotide sharing. TCRdb took over this immuneACCESS table, retaining in-frame rearrangements with V and J assigned. Such tables are incomplete; in checked studies, under half of the missing clones stem from an unresolved V gene, and the remainder is unexplained. The V and J calls and the clone size are those of that table, but D and trimming were determined from the DNA. For this sample there are approximately 140,000 clones; just over 70% appear just once. The top ten clonotypes cover over 2% of the sample.

The receptor was isolated from a woman aged 55-69 years in good health and CMV-seropositive. The sample comprised PBMCs. The chain links TRBV27 with TRBJ2-7, and the D gene may be TRBD2, 5 bases matching. CDR3 loop: CATRRQITSYEQYF. The nucleotides are TGTGCCACCAGGAGGCAGATCACCTCCTACGAGCAGTACTTC.